This TCR beta chain came from a study of T cell responses to AZD1222 COVID-19 vaccine. Whole-study findings and limits: Researchers took repertoire samples only after the peak T cell response had come. A mostly white British donor set with more females was recruited, and clonal diversity was possibly underestimated.

Assay: immunoSEQ multiplex PCR; the TCRdb copy retains only in-frame clones and omits some. Counted here are approximately 220,000 clones, more than 85% occurring once; the ten biggest clones make up around 1%. Germline CDR1 reads MDHEN; CDR2 reads SYDVKM. The CDR3 runs to 15 residues. Trimming took off 5 bases at V and 3 bases at J, with 16 bases between the two ends. In regard to this clone: Its antigen is undetermined.

The rearrangement links TRBV28 to TRBJ1-2; D call uncertain. The clonotype comes from an adult in good health. The material was peripheral blood, obtained on day 0 of MenACWY control vaccination. CDR3 amino acids: CASSPGGRLDYGYTF. DNA for the CDR3: TGTGCCAGCAGTCCGGGCGGGCGGCTAGACTATGGCTACACCTTC.